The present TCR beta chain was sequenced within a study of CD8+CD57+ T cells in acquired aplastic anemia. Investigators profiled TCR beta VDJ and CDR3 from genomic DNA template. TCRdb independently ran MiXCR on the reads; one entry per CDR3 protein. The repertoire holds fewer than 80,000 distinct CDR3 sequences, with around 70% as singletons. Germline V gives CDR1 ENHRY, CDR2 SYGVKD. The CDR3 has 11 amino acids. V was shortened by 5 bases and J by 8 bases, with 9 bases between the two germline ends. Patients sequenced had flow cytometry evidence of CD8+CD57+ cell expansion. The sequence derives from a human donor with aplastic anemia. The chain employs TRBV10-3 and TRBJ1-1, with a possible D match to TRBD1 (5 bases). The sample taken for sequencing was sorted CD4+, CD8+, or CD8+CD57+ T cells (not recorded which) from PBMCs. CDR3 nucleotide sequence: TGTGCCATCAGTAAAGACAGAGAAGCTTTCTTT. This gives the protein CAISKDREAFF.